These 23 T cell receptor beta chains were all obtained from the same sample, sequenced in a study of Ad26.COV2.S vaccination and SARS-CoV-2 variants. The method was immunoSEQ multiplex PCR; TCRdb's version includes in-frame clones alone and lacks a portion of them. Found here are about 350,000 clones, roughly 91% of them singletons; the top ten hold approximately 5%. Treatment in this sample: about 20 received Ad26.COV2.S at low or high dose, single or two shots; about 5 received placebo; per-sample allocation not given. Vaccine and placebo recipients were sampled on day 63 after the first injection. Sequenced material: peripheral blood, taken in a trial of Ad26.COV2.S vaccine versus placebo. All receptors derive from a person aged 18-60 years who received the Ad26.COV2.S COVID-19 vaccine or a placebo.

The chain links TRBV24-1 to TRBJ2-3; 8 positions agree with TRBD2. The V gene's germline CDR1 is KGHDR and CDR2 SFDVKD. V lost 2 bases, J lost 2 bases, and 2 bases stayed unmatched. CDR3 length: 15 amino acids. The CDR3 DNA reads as TGTGCCACCAGTGATTCGCGGGAGGTCACAGATACGCAGTATTTT. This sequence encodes CATSDSREVTDTQYF.

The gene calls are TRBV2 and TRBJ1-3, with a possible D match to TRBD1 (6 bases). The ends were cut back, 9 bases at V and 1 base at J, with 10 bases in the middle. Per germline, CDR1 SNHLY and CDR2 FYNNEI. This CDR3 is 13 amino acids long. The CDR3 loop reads CARKGGSGNTIYF. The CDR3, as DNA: TGTGCCAGAAAAGGGGGATCTGGAAACACCATATATTTT.

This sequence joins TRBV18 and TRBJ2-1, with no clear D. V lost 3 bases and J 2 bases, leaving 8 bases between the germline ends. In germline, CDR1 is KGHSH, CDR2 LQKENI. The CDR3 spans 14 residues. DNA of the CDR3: TGTGCCAGCTCACCTGTACAGCCCTACAATGAGCAGTTCTTC. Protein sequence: CASSPVQPYNEQFF.

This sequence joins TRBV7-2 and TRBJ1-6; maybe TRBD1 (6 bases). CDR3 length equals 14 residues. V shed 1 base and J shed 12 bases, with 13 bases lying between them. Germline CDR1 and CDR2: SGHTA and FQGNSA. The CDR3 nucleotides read TGTGCCAGCAGCTTAGACGGGGGGCAGGGACCCCTCCACTTT. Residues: CASSLDGGQGPLHF.

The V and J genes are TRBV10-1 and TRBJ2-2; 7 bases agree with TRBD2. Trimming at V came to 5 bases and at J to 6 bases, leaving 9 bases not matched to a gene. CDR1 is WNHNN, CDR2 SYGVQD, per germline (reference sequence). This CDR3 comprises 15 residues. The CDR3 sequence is CASSFGGSISGELFF. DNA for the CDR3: TGCGCCAGCAGTTTTGGCGGGAGTATCTCCGGGGAGCTGTTTTTT.

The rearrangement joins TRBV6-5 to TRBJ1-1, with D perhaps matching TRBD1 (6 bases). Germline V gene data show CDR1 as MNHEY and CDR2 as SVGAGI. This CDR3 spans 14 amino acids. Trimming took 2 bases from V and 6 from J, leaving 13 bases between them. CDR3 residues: CASSYGGGVAEAFF. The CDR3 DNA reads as TGTGCCAGCAGTTACGGGGGGGGCGTCGCTGAAGCTTTCTTT.

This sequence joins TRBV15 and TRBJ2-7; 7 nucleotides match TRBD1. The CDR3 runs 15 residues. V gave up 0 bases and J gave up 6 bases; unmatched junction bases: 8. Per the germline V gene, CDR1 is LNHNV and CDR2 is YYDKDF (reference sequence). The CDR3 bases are TGTGCCACCAGCAGAGATCGGCGACAGGGATCCGAGCAGTACTTC. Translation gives CATSRDRRQGSEQYF.

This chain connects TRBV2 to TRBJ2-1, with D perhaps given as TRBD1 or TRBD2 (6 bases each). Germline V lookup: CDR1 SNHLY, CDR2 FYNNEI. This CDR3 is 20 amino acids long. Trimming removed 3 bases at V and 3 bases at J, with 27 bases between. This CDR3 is CASSDQTGTTARGNYNEQFF. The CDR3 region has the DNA TGTGCCAGCAGTGATCAAACAGGGACCACGGCCCGGGGGAACTACAATGAGCAGTTCTTC.

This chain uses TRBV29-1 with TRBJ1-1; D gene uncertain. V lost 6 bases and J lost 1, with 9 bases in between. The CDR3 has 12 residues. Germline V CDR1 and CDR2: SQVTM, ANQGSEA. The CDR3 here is CSVETENTEAFF. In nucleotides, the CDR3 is TGCAGCGTAGAAACAGAGAACACTGAAGCTTTCTTT.

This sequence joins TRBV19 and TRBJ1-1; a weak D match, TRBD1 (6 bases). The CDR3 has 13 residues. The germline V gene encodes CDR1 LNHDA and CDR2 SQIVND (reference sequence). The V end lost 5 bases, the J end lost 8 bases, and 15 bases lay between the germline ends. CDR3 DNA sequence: TGTGCCAGTAGTCGCTTCCGGGGGCTGGAAGCTTTCTTT. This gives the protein CASSRFRGLEAFF. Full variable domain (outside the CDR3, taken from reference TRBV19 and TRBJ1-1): DGGITQSPKYLFRKEGQNVTLSCEQNLNHDAMYWYRQDPGQGLRLIYYSQIVNDFQKGDIAEGYSVSREKKESFPLTVTSAQKNPTAFYLCASSRFRGLEAFFGQGTRLTVV.

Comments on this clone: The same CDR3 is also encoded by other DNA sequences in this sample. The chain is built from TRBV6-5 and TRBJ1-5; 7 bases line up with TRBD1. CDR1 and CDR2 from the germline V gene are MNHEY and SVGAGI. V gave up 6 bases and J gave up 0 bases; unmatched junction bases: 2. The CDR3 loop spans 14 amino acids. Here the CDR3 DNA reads TGTGCCAGCAGCCGGGACAGTAGCAATCAGCCCCAGCATTTT. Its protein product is CASSRDSSNQPQHF.

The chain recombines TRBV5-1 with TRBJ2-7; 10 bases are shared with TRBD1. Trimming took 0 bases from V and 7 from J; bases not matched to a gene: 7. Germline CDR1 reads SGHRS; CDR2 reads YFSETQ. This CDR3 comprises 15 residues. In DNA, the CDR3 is TGCGCCAGCAGCTTGGGGGACAGGGGAGGCGAGGAGCAGTACTTC. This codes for CASSLGDRGGEEQYF.

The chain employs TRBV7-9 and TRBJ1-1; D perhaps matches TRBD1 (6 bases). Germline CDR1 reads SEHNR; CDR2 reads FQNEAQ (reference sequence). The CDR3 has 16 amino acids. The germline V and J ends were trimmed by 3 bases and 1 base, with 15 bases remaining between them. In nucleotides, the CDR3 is TGTGCCAGCAGCTTCATCCTTAAGGGGGGGAACACTGAAGCTTTCTTT. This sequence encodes CASSFILKGGNTEAFF.

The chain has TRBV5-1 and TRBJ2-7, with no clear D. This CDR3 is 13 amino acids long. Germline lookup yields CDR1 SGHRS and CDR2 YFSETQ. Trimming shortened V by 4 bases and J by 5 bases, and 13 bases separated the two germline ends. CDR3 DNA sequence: TGCGCCAGCAGCGTGGGTGAAAGGGACGAGCAGTACTTC. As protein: CASSVGERDEQYF.

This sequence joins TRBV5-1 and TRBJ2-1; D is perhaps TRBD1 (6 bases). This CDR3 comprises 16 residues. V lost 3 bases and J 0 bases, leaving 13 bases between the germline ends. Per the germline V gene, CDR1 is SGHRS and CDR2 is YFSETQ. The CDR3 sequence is CASSSRTELSYNEQFF. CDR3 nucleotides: TGCGCCAGCAGCTCACGGACAGAGCTCTCCTACAATGAGCAGTTCTTC.

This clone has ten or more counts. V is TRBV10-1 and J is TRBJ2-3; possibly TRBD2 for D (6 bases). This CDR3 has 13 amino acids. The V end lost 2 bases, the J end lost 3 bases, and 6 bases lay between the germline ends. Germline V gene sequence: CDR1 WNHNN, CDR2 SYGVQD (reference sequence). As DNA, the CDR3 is TGCGCCAGCAGTGAGCGGGAGACAGATACGCAGTATTTT. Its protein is CASSERETDTQYF.

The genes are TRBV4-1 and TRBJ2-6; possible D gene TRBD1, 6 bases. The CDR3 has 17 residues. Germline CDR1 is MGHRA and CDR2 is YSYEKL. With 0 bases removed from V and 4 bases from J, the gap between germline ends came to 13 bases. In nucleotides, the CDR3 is TGCGCCAGCAGCCAAGACTGGGGGCGAGCCGGGGCCAACGTCCTGACTTTC. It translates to CASSQDWGRAGANVLTF.

The CDR3 loop reads CASSPPGLAANYEQYF. In DNA form, the CDR3 reads TGTGCCAGCTCACCCCCGGGACTAGCGGCGAATTACGAGCAGTACTTC. The rearrangement joins TRBV18 to TRBJ2-7, with TRBD2 matching over 11 bases. Trimming at V came to 3 bases and at J to 4 bases, leaving 8 bases not matched to a gene. The length of the CDR3 is 16 residues. CDR1 is KGHSH, CDR2 LQKENI, per germline.

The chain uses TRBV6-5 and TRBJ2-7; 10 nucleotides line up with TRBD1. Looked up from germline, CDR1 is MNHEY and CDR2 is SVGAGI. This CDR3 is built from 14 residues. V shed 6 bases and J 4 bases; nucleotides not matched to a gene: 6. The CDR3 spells CASSPTGGVYEQYF. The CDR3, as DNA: TGTGCCAGCAGCCCGACAGGGGGCGTTTACGAGCAGTACTTC.

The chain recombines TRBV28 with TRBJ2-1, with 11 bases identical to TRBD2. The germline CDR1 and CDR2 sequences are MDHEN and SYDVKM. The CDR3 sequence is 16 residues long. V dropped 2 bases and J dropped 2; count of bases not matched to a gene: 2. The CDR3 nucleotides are TGTGCCAGCAGTTTAACTAGCGGGAGCACCTACAATGAGCAGTTCTTC. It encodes CASSLTSGSTYNEQFF.

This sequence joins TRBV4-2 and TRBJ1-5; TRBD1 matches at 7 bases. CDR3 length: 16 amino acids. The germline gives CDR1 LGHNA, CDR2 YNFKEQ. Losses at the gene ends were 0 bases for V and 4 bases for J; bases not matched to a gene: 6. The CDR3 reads CASSQEGDSGNQPQHF. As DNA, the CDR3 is TGTGCCAGCAGCCAAGAAGGGGACAGCGGGAATCAGCCCCAGCATTTT.

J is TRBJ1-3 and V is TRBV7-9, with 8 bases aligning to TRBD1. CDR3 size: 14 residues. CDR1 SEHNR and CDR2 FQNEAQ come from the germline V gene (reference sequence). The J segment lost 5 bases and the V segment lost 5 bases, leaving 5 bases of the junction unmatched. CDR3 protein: CASSGGTGRNTIYF. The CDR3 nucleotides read TGTGCCAGCAGCGGTGGGACAGGAAGAAACACCATATATTTT.

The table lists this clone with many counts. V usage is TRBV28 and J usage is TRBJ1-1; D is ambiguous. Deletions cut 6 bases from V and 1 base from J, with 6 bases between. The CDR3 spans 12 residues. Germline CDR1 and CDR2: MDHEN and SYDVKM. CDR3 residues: CASRRGNTEAFF. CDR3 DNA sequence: TGTGCCAGCAGAAGAGGGAACACTGAAGCTTTCTTT.